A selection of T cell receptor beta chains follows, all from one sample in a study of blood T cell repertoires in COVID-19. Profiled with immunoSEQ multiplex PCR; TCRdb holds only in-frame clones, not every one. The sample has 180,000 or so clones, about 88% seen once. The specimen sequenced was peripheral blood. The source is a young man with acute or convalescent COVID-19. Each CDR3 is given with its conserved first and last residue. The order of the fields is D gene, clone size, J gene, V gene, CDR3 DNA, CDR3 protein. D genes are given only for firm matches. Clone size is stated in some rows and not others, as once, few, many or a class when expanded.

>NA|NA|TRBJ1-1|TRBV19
TGTGCCAGTAGTATATGGGGGGAGAACACTGAAGCTTTCTTT
CASSIWGENTEAFF
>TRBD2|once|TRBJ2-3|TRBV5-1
TGCGCCAGCAGCTTTTCTGGGACTAGCGGGGGCACAGATACGCAGTATTTT
CASSFSGTSGGTDTQYF
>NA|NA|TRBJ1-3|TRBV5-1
TGCGCCAGCAGAGAGACAGAAAACTCTGGAAACACCATATATTTT
CASRETENSGNTIYF
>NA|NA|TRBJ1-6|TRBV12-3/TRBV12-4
TGTGCCAGCACCCGGACTGCGAATTCACCCCTCCACTTT
CASTRTANSPLHF
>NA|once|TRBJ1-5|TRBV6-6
TGTGCCAGCAGTTACTCGACCTCGGGGGTGGGTCAGCCCCAGCATTTT
CASSYSTSGVGQPQHF
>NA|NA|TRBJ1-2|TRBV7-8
TGTGCCAGCAGCGGACCCGGGACACCCGTCTATGGCTACACCTTC
CASSGPGTPVYGYTF
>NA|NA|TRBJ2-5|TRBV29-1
TGCAGCGTTGACAAGACCCAGTACTTC
CSVDKTQYF
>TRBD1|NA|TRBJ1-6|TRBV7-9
TGTGCCAGCAGCCCAGGACAGGGGAATAATTCACCCCTCCACTTT
CASSPGQGNNSPLHF
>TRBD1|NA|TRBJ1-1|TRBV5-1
TGCGCCAGCAGAGGACAGGGTTTGGTCACTGAAGCTTTCTTT
CASRGQGLVTEAFF
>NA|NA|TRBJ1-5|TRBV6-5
TGTGCCAGCAGGTCGGGCGGGCAGAACAATCAGCCCCAGCATTTT
CASRSGGQNNQPQHF
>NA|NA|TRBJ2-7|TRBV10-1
TGCGCCAGCAGCCCTGGAGGGGGGGAAAGCTCCTACGAGCAGTACTTC
CASSPGGGESSYEQYF
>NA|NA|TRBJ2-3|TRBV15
TGTGCCACCAGCAGAGATGTCGGAGATACGCAGTATTTT
CATSRDVGDTQYF
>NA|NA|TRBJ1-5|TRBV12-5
TGTGCTAGTGGTCCGGGGATGCCCAATCAGCCCCAGCATTTT
CASGPGMPNQPQHF
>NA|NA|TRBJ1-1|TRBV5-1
TGCGCCAGCAGCTTGGTTCAGGCTACGAACACTGAAGCTTTCTTT
CASSLVQATNTEAFF
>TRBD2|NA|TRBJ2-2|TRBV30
TGTGCCTGGAGTCTGACCGGACTAGCGGGGGGTTATACCGGGGAGCTGTTTTTT
CAWSLTGLAGGYTGELFF
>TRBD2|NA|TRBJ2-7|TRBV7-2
TGTGCCAGCAGCCCAACAATAGCGGGGGGGACCTACGAGCAGTACTTC
CASSPTIAGGTYEQYF
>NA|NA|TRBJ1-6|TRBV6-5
TGTGCCGCCAGGAACCCAATATCTGGTTCACCCCTCCACTTT
CAARNPISGSPLHF
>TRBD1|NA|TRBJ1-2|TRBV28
TGTGCCAGCAGTTTAATGCCCCCGGGACAGGGCTACACCTTC
CASSLMPPGQGYTF
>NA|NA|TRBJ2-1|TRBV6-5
TGTGCCAGCAGTAATGGTGTGGAGTACAATGAGCAGTTCTTC
CASSNGVEYNEQFF
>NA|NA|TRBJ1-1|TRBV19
TGTGCCAGTACCGAGGGGGTTGGCACTGAAGCTTTCTTT
CASTEGVGTEAFF
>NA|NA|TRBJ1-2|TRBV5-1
TGCGCCAGCAGCTTGGGAGTTACCTATGGCTACACCTTC
CASSLGVTYGYTF
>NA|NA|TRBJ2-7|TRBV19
TGTGCCAGTAGCATAGGGCCAGGCGACGAGCAGTACTTC
CASSIGPGDEQYF
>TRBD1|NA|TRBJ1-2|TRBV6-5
TGTGCCAGCAGGCCAGGGGGCAGCTATGGCTACACCTTC
CASRPGGSYGYTF
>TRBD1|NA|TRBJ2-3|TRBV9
TGTGCCAGCAGCGCGATTACAGGGGGCGCGACAGATACGCAGTATTTT
CASSAITGGATDTQYF
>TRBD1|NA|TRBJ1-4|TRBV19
TGTGCCAGTAGTCCCCGGGACAGGCAGTATGAAAAACTGTTTTTT
CASSPRDRQYEKLFF
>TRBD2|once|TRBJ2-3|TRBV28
TGTGCCAGAAGACTAGCTCCAGATACGCAGTATTTT
CARRLAPDTQYF
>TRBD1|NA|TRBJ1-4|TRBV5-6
TGTGCCAGCAGCTTGGTGGACAGGGACGAAAAACTGTTTTTT
CASSLVDRDEKLFF
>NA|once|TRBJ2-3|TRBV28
TGTGCCAGCAGTTTTAAGCTATACACAGATACGCAGTATTTT
CASSFKLYTDTQYF
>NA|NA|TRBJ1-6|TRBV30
TGTGCCTGGAGTATGGGCCCGACCACCCTCCACTTT
CAWSMGPTTLHF
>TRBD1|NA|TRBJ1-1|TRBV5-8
TGTGCCAGCAGCAGGGACAGGCGTGAAGCTTTCTTT
CASSRDRREAFF
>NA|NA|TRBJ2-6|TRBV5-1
TGCGCCAGCAGCATTCAGACGGGGTCTGGGGCCAACGTCCTGACTTTC
CASSIQTGSGANVLTF
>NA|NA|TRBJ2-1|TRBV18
TGTGCCAGCTCACCACCGGTCGAGCGGTTTGGGCAGTTCTTC
CASSPPVERFGQFF
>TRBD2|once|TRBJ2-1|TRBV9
TGTGCCAGCAGCCTCACCCTCCCGCTAGCGGGGAAGTACAATGAGCAGTTCTTC
CASSLTLPLAGKYNEQFF
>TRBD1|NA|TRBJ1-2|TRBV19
TGTGCCAGTAGCCTGACAGGGGGCGCGTCGGTCTATGGCTACACCTTC
CASSLTGGASVYGYTF
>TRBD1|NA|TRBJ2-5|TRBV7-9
TGTGCCAGCAGCCAGCCGACAGGGGGCAGGATGGAGACCCAGTACTTC
CASSQPTGGRMETQYF
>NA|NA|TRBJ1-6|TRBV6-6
TGTGCCAGCAGTTACACAGAGACCTATAATTCACCCCTCCACTTT
CASSYTETYNSPLHF
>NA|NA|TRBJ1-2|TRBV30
TGTGCCTGGAGTGATGAGTTCGGCTACACCTTC
CAWSDEFGYTF
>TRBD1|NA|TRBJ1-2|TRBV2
TGTGCCAGCAGTAGAACAGGGGACGGCTACACCTTC
CASSRTGDGYTF
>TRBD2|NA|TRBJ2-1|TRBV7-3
TGTGCCAGCAGCTTAACCGGAAGGCTAGCGGGGGGAACCAATGAGCAGTTCTTC
CASSLTGRLAGGTNEQFF
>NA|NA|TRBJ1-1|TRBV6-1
TGTGCCAGCAGTGAGGCGGGGGAACGGCCGAACACTGAAGCTTTCTTT
CASSEAGERPNTEAFF
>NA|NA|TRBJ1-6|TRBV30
TGTGCCTGGAGTTACAGTATTAATTCACCCCTCCACTTT
CAWSYSINSPLHF
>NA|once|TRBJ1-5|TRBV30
TGTGCCTGGAGTGCTAGGGAGAATCAGCCCCAGCATTTT
CAWSARENQPQHF
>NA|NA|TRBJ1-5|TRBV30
TGTGCCTGGAGTGTCGGAGGGACCCTCAATCAGCCCCAGCATTTT
CAWSVGGTLNQPQHF